This T cell receptor beta chain is drawn from a study of T cell responses to AZD1222 COVID-19 vaccine (dated by TCRdb to about 2021). A note on the overall study: A total of about 230 trial participants underwent TCR sequencing, of whom about 210 received two doses of AZD1222 and about 25 received two doses of the MenACWY control vaccine. Trial participants were enrolled into age subgroups of 18-55, 56-69 and 70-plus years, which contained about 160, 30 and 59 TCR-sequenced participants, respectively. Points the paper makes about the study in general: Conclusions about previously exposed vaccinees are limited, since just six or seven AZD1222 recipients were seropositive for SARS-CoV-2 at baseline. The 56-69-year group was small, and its depth increase did not reach significance, likely because of low power. No day 14 peak-response samples were available, so repertoires were characterized only after the peak T cell response. After two AZD1222 doses, both the breadth and the depth of spike-specific TCRs were significantly higher than at day 0 and than in MenACWY recipients. Participants were mostly white British and included more females than males, and it was suggested by the authors that clonal diversity may have been underestimated. Vaccine-associated CD4 TCRs spanned the whole spike protein, with dominant responses in regions 160-218 and 743-854. Nearly half of unique spike-specific TCRs reportedly recognized epitopes outside regions mutated in the B.1.351 and B.1.1.7 variants.

The CDR3 regions of human TCRbeta chains were analyzed by immunosequencing. The original pipeline was this. TCRs in the repertoires were matched against a reference library of SARS-CoV-2-specific TCRs that had been generated with the MIRA antigen-specificity platform. Breadth was defined as the fraction of unique TCRs that were SARS-CoV-2-associated. Depth was defined as the fraction of total T cells that were SARS-CoV-2-associated. Each spike-specific TCR was assigned to its reactive spike region and to a CD4 or CD8 class using the MIRA data. Log10-transformed breadth and depth values were compared by one-way ANOVA with Sidak's multiple comparisons tests. This is the immuneACCESS table as TCRdb keeps it, with only in-frame sequences that have V and J called. A part of the clones is gone; compared with another copy, unresolved V genes explain less than half, and the rest is unexplained. V and J calls and clone size follow that table, whereas D and trimming were derived from the DNA. This sample is represented by about 140,000 clones; more than 85% of them were singletons. In total, the top ten clones hold about 3.8% of the sample.

Taken with the paper, the label for time point translates to: about 28 days (+/-7) after the second vaccine dose. AZD1222 recipients with second doses at about 4 weeks or about 12 weeks were pooled, because spike-specific TCR depth and breadth did not differ between schedules. Vaccinee samples were obtained from the UK trials COV001 and COV002, which included a single-blind randomized controlled phase 2/3 trial of AZD1222 (ChAdOx1 nCoV-19) in healthy adults. Trial participant PBMC samples were collected at day 0 and day 28 after the second dose for TCRbeta chain sequencing. A note on this clone: This receptor's antigen is unknown. Qualities for individual bases were not recorded, and no much larger clone is one base off.

CDR1 SGHRS and CDR2 YFSETQ were looked up in the germline V gene. The CDR3 sequence holds 14 residues, the cysteine and phenylalanine included. Only the CDR3 DNA stays, 42 bases, in frame from base 1. Here V drops 4 bases and J drops 7 bases, and the junction holds 4 bases not matched to any gene. The rearrangement joined TRBV5-1 to TRBJ2-1; TRBD2 aligns with 11 central bases. The receptor's source is an adult who received the AZD1222 COVID-19 vaccine. Sample: peripheral blood, taken 28 days after the second AZD1222 dose. This receptor has the CDR3 CASSTSGSYNEQFF. The bases are TGCGCCAGCAGCACTAGCGGGAGTTATAATGAGCAGTTCTTC.